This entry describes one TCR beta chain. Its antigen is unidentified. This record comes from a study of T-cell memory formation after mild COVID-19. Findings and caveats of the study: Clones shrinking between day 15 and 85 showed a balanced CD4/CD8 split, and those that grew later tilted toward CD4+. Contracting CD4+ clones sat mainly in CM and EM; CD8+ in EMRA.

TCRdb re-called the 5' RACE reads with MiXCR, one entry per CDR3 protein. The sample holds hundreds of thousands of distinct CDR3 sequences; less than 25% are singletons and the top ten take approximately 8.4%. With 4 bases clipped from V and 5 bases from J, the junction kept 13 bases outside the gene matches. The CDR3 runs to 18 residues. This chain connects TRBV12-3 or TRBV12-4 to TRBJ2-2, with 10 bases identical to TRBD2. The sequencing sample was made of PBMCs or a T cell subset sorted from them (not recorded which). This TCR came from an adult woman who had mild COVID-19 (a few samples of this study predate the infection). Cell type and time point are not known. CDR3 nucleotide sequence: TGTGCCAGCAGTTGGGCTAGCGGGGGAGCTTTGTGGACCGGGGAGCTGTTTTTT. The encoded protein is CASSWASGGALWTGELFF.